This T cell receptor (beta chain) was profiled in a study of T-cell reconstitution after alpha-beta-depleted transplantation in children. Construction of the TCRbeta library involved unique molecular identifiers. TCRdb passed the PCR reads through MiXCR, listing each CDR3 protein once. The table lists about 58,000 distinct CDR3 sequences, 44% of them singletons. The sample here was PBMCs, mostly from graft donor cells, taken 360 days after TCRalphabeta/CD19-depleted stem cell transplant. This TCR was recovered from a male patient between 5 and 17 years old who had a stem cell transplant for acute lymphoblastic leukemia, so the T cells may come from the graft donor.

The CDR3 reads CASSLGTGQGNGYTF. In DNA, the CDR3 is TGCGCCAGCAGCTTGGGGACAGGACAGGGAAACGGCTACACCTTC. J is TRBJ1-2 and V is TRBV5-1, with 8 bases fitting TRBD1. CDR3 length: 15 amino acids. The ends lost 0 bases at V and 8 bases at J; junction bases unmatched: 9. The germline V gene has CDR1 SGHRS and CDR2 YFSETQ.